The text below deals with one TCR beta chain. Its cognate antigen is unknown. At the DNA level, this CDR3 is encoded by other sequences in the same sample as well. This sample was included in a study of OX40 agonist ivuxolimab in advanced cancers. At the level of the study: The diagnoses of dose-escalation patients were hepatocellular carcinoma, melanoma, renal cell or head and neck cancer.

This CDR3 spans 13 amino acids. Germline CDR1 is LNHDA and CDR2 is SQIVND (reference sequence). V shed 1 base and J shed 1 base, with 4 bases lying between them. Overall study results and limits: CD4+ and CD8+ T cells in blood underwent clonal expansion by week 6 at 0.1 to 3.0 mg/kg. Expanded clones belonging to CD8+ T cells outnumbered, on average, those of CD4+.

Data came from immunoSEQ multiplex PCR; TCRdb stores just in-frame clones and leaves some out. This repertoire shows roughly 63,000 clones, about 88% found once; its top ten account for more than 10%. The V gene is TRBV19, the J gene TRBJ1-1; D not certain. Sample: CD4+ or CD8+ T cells sorted from blood, taken in a trial of the OX40 agonist ivuxolimab. This receptor was taken from an adult with an advanced solid tumor such as melanoma, head and neck, liver or kidney cancer. The CDR3 loop reads CASSIGPNTEAFF. In nucleotides, the CDR3 is TGTGCCAGTAGTATAGGGCCGAACACTGAAGCTTTCTTT. Together with reference TRBV19 and TRBJ1-1, the CDR3 gives the full variable domain: DGGITQSPKYLFRKEGQNVTLSCEQNLNHDAMYWYRQDPGQGLRLIYYSQIVNDFQKGDIAEGYSVSREKKESFPLTVTSAQKNPTAFYLCASSIGPNTEAFFGQGTRLTVV.